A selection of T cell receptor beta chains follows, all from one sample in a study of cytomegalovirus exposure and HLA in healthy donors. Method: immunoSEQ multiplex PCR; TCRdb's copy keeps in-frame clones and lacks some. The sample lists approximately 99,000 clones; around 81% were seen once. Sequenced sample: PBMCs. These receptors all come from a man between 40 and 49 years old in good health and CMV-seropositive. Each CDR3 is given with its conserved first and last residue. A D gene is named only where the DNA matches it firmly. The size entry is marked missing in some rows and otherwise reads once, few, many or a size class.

CASSPDRTSYGYTF,TGTGCCAGCAGTCCAGACAGGACCAGCTATGGCTACACCTTC,TRBJ1-2,TRBV6-1,NA,NA
CASSLGQGTDTQYF,TGTGCCAGCAGCTTAGGCCAGGGGACAGATACGCAGTATTTT,TRBJ2-3,TRBV7-9,NA,NA
CAISESQGRPNYGYTF,TGTGCCATCAGTGAGTCGCAGGGGCGACCTAACTATGGCTACACCTTC,TRBJ1-2,TRBV10-3,NA,NA
CAISENYSNQPQHF,TGTGCCATCAGTGAGAATTATAGCAATCAGCCCCAGCATTTT,TRBJ1-5,TRBV10-3,NA,NA
CASSVVGGVGETQYF,TGTGCCAGCAGCGTAGTCGGGGGAGTGGGGGAGACCCAGTACTTC,TRBJ2-5,TRBV9,NA,NA
CATAQGAPDYEQYF,TGTGCCACCGCGCAGGGGGCGCCGGACTACGAGCAGTACTTC,TRBJ2-7,TRBV2,NA,TRBD1
CASSGPTSGRETQYF,TGTGCCAGTAGTGGACCGACTAGCGGGAGGGAGACCCAGTACTTC,TRBJ2-5,TRBV19,NA,TRBD2
CSSSFVAGYTF,TGTTCCAGCAGCTTCGTAGCTGGCTACACCTTC,TRBJ1-2,TRBV7-9,NA,NA
CASRRSNEKLFF,TGTGCCAGTAGGAGGAGTAATGAAAAACTGTTTTTT,TRBJ1-4,TRBV19,NA,NA
CASSQDVGGGYNEQFF,TGCGCCAGCAGCCAAGATGTGGGGGGGGGATACAATGAGCAGTTCTTC,TRBJ2-1,TRBV4-1,NA,TRBD2
CATSRGQITGANVLTF,TGTGCCACCAGCAGGGGACAGATCACTGGGGCCAACGTCCTGACTTTC,TRBJ2-6,TRBV15,once,TRBD1
CAWSVGKRGAFF,TGTGCCTGGAGTGTCGGCAAAAGGGGAGCTTTCTTT,TRBJ1-1,TRBV30,NA,NA
CASRQGKTDTRYF,TGTGCCAGTAGGCAGGGAAAAACAGATACGCGGTATTTT,TRBJ2-3,TRBV19,NA,NA
CASSQDIRTGVYEQYF,TGCGCCAGCAGCCAAGACATTCGGACAGGAGTTTACGAGCAGTACTTC,TRBJ2-7,TRBV4-1,NA,TRBD1
CASSPAGTAGYTF,TGCGCCAGCAGCCCGGCCGGGACAGCTGGCTACACCTTC,TRBJ1-2,TRBV5-1,NA,TRBD1
CASSFHRVSGNTIYF,TGTGCCAGCAGCTTTCACAGGGTCTCTGGAAACACCATATATTTT,TRBJ1-3,TRBV7-2,few,NA
CASSVHRGVYSNQPQHF,TGTGCCAGCAGCGTTCATCGGGGGGTTTATAGCAATCAGCCCCAGCATTTT,TRBJ1-5,TRBV9,NA,NA
CATSGTYNEQFF,TGTGCCACTAGCGGGACCTACAATGAGCAGTTCTTC,TRBJ2-1,TRBV27,NA,TRBD2
CASSWGTGGGTEAFF,TGTGCCAGCAGCTGGGGGACAGGGGGAGGTACTGAAGCTTTCTTT,TRBJ1-1,TRBV5-4,NA,TRBD1
CASSSLGQGTYEQYF,TGTGCCAGCAGTTCCTTAGGACAGGGAACCTACGAGCAGTACTTC,TRBJ2-7,TRBV6-1,NA,TRBD1
CASVTELGGYTF,TGTGCCAGCGTAACAGAGTTGGGCGGCTACACCTTC,TRBJ1-2,TRBV6-5,NA,NA
CASSVAAGGPLTDTQYF,TGTGCCAGCAGCGTAGCTGCGGGGGGGCCTCTCACAGATACGCAGTATTTT,TRBJ2-3,TRBV9,NA,TRBD2
CATSHRGLYNEQFF,TGTGCCACCAGCCACAGGGGGCTATACAATGAGCAGTTCTTC,TRBJ2-1,TRBV15,NA,TRBD1
CASSLGIRDIQYF,TGTGCCAGCAGCTTAGGTATTAGAGACATTCAGTACTTC,TRBJ2-4,TRBV7-2,NA,NA
CASSYSNVPLAEKLFF,TGTGCCAGCAGTTACTCGAACGTACCTTTGGCTGAAAAACTGTTTTTT,TRBJ1-4,TRBV6-6,NA,NA
CASSLTGGNQPQHF,TGCGCCAGCAGCTTGACAGGAGGCAATCAGCCCCAGCATTTT,TRBJ1-5,TRBV5-1,NA,NA
CATSSGLAGGEQYF,TGTGCCACCAGCAGCGGACTAGCGGGAGGCGAGCAGTACTTC,TRBJ2-7,TRBV15,NA,TRBD2
CARPGQGNEAFF,TGTGCCAGACCGGGACAGGGGAATGAAGCTTTCTTT,TRBJ1-1,TRBV2,NA,TRBD1
CASSYPGQIRTPYF,TGTGCCAGCAGTTACCCCGGACAGATACGAACCCCGTACTTC,TRBJ2-7,TRBV6-6,NA,NA
CASRPDGSTSTDTQYF,TGCGCCAGCAGGCCCGACGGATCGACTAGCACAGATACGCAGTATTTT,TRBJ2-3,TRBV5-1,NA,NA
CAWSEQGYTEAFF,TGTGCCTGGAGTGAACAGGGATACACTGAAGCTTTCTTT,TRBJ1-1,TRBV30,NA,NA
CASTRTGGNTEAFF,TGTGCCAGCACTCGGACAGGGGGCAACACTGAAGCTTTCTTT,TRBJ1-1,TRBV9,NA,TRBD1
CASRPIAGTYEQYF,TGTGCCAGCAGACCTATTGCAGGGACCTACGAGCAGTACTTC,TRBJ2-7,TRBV6-5,NA,NA
CASSIDRVTEAFF,TGTGCCAGTAGTATAGACAGGGTCACTGAAGCTTTCTTT,TRBJ1-1,TRBV19,few,NA
CASSGGGLNSGNTIYF,TGTGCCAGCAGCGGCGGCGGACTGAACTCTGGAAACACCATATATTTT,TRBJ1-3,TRBV5-4,NA,NA
CSSSQGGGRVYNEQFF,TGTTCCAGCAGCCAGGGTGGCGGGAGGGTCTACAATGAGCAGTTCTTC,TRBJ2-1,TRBV7-9,NA,TRBD2
CASTLLDTDTQYF,TGTGCCAGCACCCTACTAGACACAGATACGCAGTATTTT,TRBJ2-3,TRBV2,NA,NA
CASSPRTGGAEQYF,TGTGCCAGCTCACCCCGGACAGGGGGTGCCGAGCAGTACTTC,TRBJ2-7,TRBV18,NA,TRBD1
CASSAGIQGSPLHF,TGTGCCAGCAGCGCCGGGATACAGGGATCACCCCTCCACTTT,TRBJ1-6,TRBV11-2,once,NA
CASSYASGPGTDTQYF,TGTGCCAGCAGTTACGCTTCAGGGCCTGGCACAGATACGCAGTATTTT,TRBJ2-3,TRBV6-6,NA,NA
CASSGRVDIQYF,TGTGCCAGCAGTGGCAGGGTAGACATTCAGTACTTC,TRBJ2-4,TRBV28,once,NA
CASNRQDGTDTQYF,TGTGCCAGCAACCGACAGGACGGGACAGATACGCAGTATTTT,TRBJ2-3,TRBV6-6,NA,NA
CARSMVEGHGYTF,TGTGCCAGAAGCATGGTGGAGGGACATGGCTACACCTTC,TRBJ1-2,TRBV5-3,NA,NA
CASSLTQGSNYGYTF,TGTGCCAGCAGCTTAACACAGGGGTCTAACTATGGCTACACCTTC,TRBJ1-2,TRBV11-2,NA,TRBD1
CACVVSGRTDTQYF,TGTGCCTGCGTGGTGAGCGGACGCACAGATACGCAGTATTTT,TRBJ2-3,TRBV6-4,NA,NA
CASSLELAGGTDTQYF,TGTGCCAGCAGCTTGGAACTAGCGGGAGGCACAGATACGCAGTATTTT,TRBJ2-3,TRBV5-4,NA,TRBD2
CARSVEDRGITGELFF,TGTGCCAGAAGTGTGGAAGACAGGGGCATCACCGGGGAGCTGTTTTTT,TRBJ2-2,TRBV7-9,NA,TRBD1
CASSRSVTSYNEQFF,TGTGCCAGCAGCCGTAGCGTAACCTCCTACAATGAGCAGTTCTTC,TRBJ2-1,TRBV6-5,NA,NA
CASSLGDREQYEQYF,TGTGCCAGCTCCTTGGGGGACAGAGAGCAGTACGAGCAGTACTTC,TRBJ2-7,TRBV6-6,NA,TRBD1
CASSDKTSGRADTQYF,TGTGCCAGCAGTGACAAGACTAGCGGCAGGGCAGATACGCAGTATTTT,TRBJ2-3,TRBV6-4,NA,TRBD2
CASSEGSLNEQFF,TGTGCCAGCAGCGAGGGGTCATTAAATGAGCAGTTCTTC,TRBJ2-1,TRBV9,NA,NA
CASSHTSSASYEQYF,TGTGCCAGTAGCCATACTAGCTCCGCGTCCTACGAGCAGTACTTC,TRBJ2-7,TRBV19,NA,NA
CASSYGGPEETQYF,TGCGCCAGCAGCTACGGGGGGCCGGAAGAGACCCAGTACTTC,TRBJ2-5,TRBV5-1,few,NA
CASTPSSDETQYF,TGTGCCAGCACCCCGTCTAGCGACGAGACCCAGTACTTC,TRBJ2-5,TRBV7-9,NA,NA
CASTPQLGTQYF,TGTGCCAGCACCCCACAGCTTGGTACGCAGTATTTT,TRBJ2-3,TRBV7-2,few,NA
CASSPQGQGNYEQYF,TGTGCCAGCAGCCCCCAGGGACAGGGTAACTACGAGCAGTACTTC,TRBJ2-7,TRBV9,NA,TRBD1
CASSADRVGVTDTQYF,TGTGCCAGCAGTGCGGACAGGGTAGGAGTCACAGATACGCAGTATTTT,TRBJ2-3,TRBV6-1,NA,TRBD1
CASSPGGVFTDTQYF,TGTGCCAGCAGCCCAGGGGGCGTTTTCACAGATACGCAGTATTTT,TRBJ2-3,TRBV11-2,NA,TRBD1
CASSPGQGAQETQYF,TGTGCCAGCAGCCCCGGACAGGGGGCCCAAGAGACCCAGTACTTC,TRBJ2-5,TRBV7-2,NA,TRBD1